Listed below are T cell receptor beta chains from one sample, sequenced in a study of blood T cell repertoires in COVID-19. Measured with immunoSEQ multiplex PCR; TCRdb has only the in-frame clones, and not every one. The sample has 230,000 or so clones; 85% to 90% are singletons. Material: peripheral blood. The origin of the receptors is a woman between 35 and 50 years old who had recovered from COVID-19. Both conserved end residues are part of each CDR3. The order of the fields is J gene, clone size, D gene, V gene, CDR3 protein, CDR3 DNA. D genes are given only for firm matches. Only part of the rows carry a size: once, few, many, or a class if the clone is expanded.

TRBJ2-6 - - TRBV30 CAWSGQGSGANVLTF TGTGCCTGGAGTGGGCAGGGTTCTGGGGCCAACGTCCTGACTTTC
TRBJ2-1 - - TRBV6-6 CASSYARDNEQFF TGTGCCAGCAGTTACGCGAGGGACAATGAGCAGTTCTTC
TRBJ2-5 - - TRBV5-1 CASSKSGVEETQYF TGCGCCAGCAGCAAATCCGGGGTTGAAGAGACCCAGTACTTC
TRBJ1-1 - TRBD1 TRBV9 CASSAGTGGTEAFF TGTGCCAGCAGCGCCGGGACAGGGGGCACTGAAGCTTTCTTT
TRBJ2-1 - TRBD1 TRBV5-1 CASSFPDRAGNEQFF TGCGCCAGCAGCTTCCCGGACAGGGCCGGGAATGAGCAGTTCTTC
TRBJ2-2 - TRBD1 TRBV2 CASSSGTGSLGELFF TGTGCCAGCAGTTCCGGGACAGGGTCCTTAGGGGAGCTGTTTTTT
TRBJ2-2 once TRBD1 TRBV24-1 CATSEGGQVTGELFF TGTGCCACCAGTGAGGGGGGACAGGTTACCGGGGAGCTGTTTTTT
TRBJ2-1 - TRBD2 TRBV27 CASSSLAGNEQFF TGTGCCAGCAGTTCCCTAGCGGGAAATGAGCAGTTCTTC
TRBJ1-1 - - TRBV19 CASTDRGKATEAFF TGTGCCAGTACCGATCGGGGGAAGGCCACTGAAGCTTTCTTT
TRBJ1-4 - - TRBV5-4 CASSLGAINEKLFF TGTGCCAGCAGCTTGGGGGCCATTAATGAAAAACTGTTTTTT
TRBJ2-3 - TRBD2 TRBV11-3 CASSFAGLAGGPTDTQYF TGTGCCAGCAGCTTCGCCGGACTAGCGGGAGGGCCGACAGATACGCAGTATTTT
TRBJ1-3 - TRBD1 TRBV4-1 CASSQDRGPNTIYF TGCGCCAGCAGCCAGGACAGGGGGCCAAACACCATATATTTT
TRBJ2-1 once - TRBV7-2 CASSLVGSSYNEQFF TGTGCCAGCAGCTTAGTCGGGAGCTCCTACAATGAGCAGTTCTTC
TRBJ1-6 - TRBD1 TRBV9 CASSVSGQGNSPLHF TGTGCCAGCAGCGTCTCGGGACAGGGTAATTCACCCCTCCACTTT
TRBJ2-7 - TRBD2 TRBV5-6 CASSFQAGGYEQYF TGTGCCAGCAGCTTTCAAGCGGGGGGTTACGAGCAGTACTTC
TRBJ2-3 - - TRBV21-1 CASSSGRDRGTDTQYF TGTGCCAGCAGCTCAGGGCGGGACAGGGGCACAGATACGCAGTATTTT
TRBJ2-1 - TRBD2 TRBV13 CASSLGLAGDEQFF TGTGCCAGCAGCTTAGGCCTAGCGGGAGATGAGCAGTTCTTC
TRBJ1-2 - - TRBV7-2 CASSLEGYGYTF TGTGCCAGCAGCTTGGAGGGTTATGGCTACACCTTC
TRBJ2-5 - TRBD1 TRBV5-4 CASSNKDRGYQETQYF TGTGCCAGCAGCAATAAAGACAGGGGGTACCAAGAGACCCAGTACTTC
TRBJ2-5 - TRBD2 TRBV4-1 CASSRSGLAETQYF TGCGCCAGCAGCCGATCGGGACTAGCAGAGACCCAGTACTTC
TRBJ2-3 - - TRBV7-3 CASSPQGDKSTQYF TGTGCCAGCAGCCCCCAAGGAGATAAGTCTACGCAGTATTTT
TRBJ2-1 - TRBD2 TRBV7-2 CASSLGGLAGGSEQFF TGTGCCAGCAGCTTAGGGGGACTAGCGGGAGGAAGTGAGCAGTTCTTC
TRBJ1-6 - - TRBV5-8 CASSLGSSYNSPLHF TGTGCCAGCAGCTTGGGTAGCTCCTATAATTCACCCCTCCACTTT
TRBJ2-2 - - TRBV18 CASFFTGELFF TGTGCCAGCTTCTTTACCGGGGAGCTGTTTTTT
TRBJ1-2 - - TRBV14 CASRERGKHGYTF TGTGCCAGCAGAGAACGGGGTAAACATGGCTACACCTTC
TRBJ1-3 - - TRBV5-4 CASSFGGASGNTIYF TGTGCCAGCAGCTTCGGCGGGGCCTCTGGAAACACCATATATTTT
TRBJ1-1 - - TRBV5-1 CASSPGDLQMNTEAFF TGCGCCAGCAGTCCAGGGGACCTACAAATGAACACTGAAGCTTTCTTT
TRBJ1-2 - TRBD1 TRBV5-6 CASSLMVGGTGMIGYTF TGTGCCAGCAGCTTGATGGTAGGCGGGACAGGGATGATCGGCTACACCTTC
TRBJ1-3 once TRBD1 TRBV6-6 CASGTGARMGNTIYF TGTGCCAGCGGGACAGGGGCGAGAATGGGGAACACCATATATTTT
TRBJ2-1 - - TRBV2 CASSETGYNEQFF TGTGCCAGCTCTGAGACAGGATACAATGAGCAGTTCTTC
TRBJ2-3 - - TRBV12-5 CASGSTRGTDTQYF TGTGCTAGTGGTTCGACCCGGGGGACAGATACGCAGTATTTT
TRBJ1-4 - TRBD1 TRBV19 CASSIEEGAEKLFF TGTGCCAGTAGTATCGAGGAGGGGGCGGAAAAACTGTTTTTT
TRBJ1-2 - TRBD1 TRBV3-1/TRBV3-2 CASSPRTGWDGYTF TGTGCCAGCAGCCCTAGGACAGGATGGGATGGCTACACCTTC
TRBJ2-1 - - TRBV24-1 CATSEGGLRPQFF TGTGCCACCAGTGAAGGAGGCCTGCGCCCCCAGTTCTTC
TRBJ2-7 - TRBD1 TRBV18 CASSPLGQGAYEQYF TGTGCCAGCTCACCACTCGGGCAGGGGGCCTACGAGCAGTACTTC
TRBJ2-7 few TRBD2 TRBV28 CASRGLAGTYEQYF TGTGCCAGCAGGGGACTAGCGGGCACCTACGAGCAGTACTTC
TRBJ2-5 - TRBD1 TRBV29-1 CSFCTGTENVETQYF TGCAGCTTTTGTACCGGGACAGAGAATGTGGAGACCCAGTACTTC
TRBJ1-1 - - TRBV28 CASSLQGTWTEAFF TGTGCCAGCAGTTTACAGGGCACGTGGACTGAAGCTTTCTTT
TRBJ1-4 - TRBD1 TRBV3-1/TRBV3-2 CASSQRGTGEEKLFF TGTGCCAGCAGCCAACGCGGGACAGGGGAGGAAAAACTGTTTTTT
TRBJ2-2 - - TRBV12-3/TRBV12-4 CASTGTGELFF TGTGCCAGCACCGGCACCGGGGAGCTGTTTTTT
TRBJ2-1 - - TRBV5-1 CASSLVENNEQFF TGCGCCAGCAGCTTGGTAGAAAACAATGAGCAGTTCTTC
TRBJ2-3 - - TRBV5-6 CASLYGSTDTQYF TGTGCCAGCTTGTACGGGAGCACAGATACGCAGTATTTT
TRBJ2-3 - - TRBV28 CASRAVTDTQYF TGTGCCAGCAGGGCAGTGACAGATACGCAGTATTTT
TRBJ2-1 - - TRBV7-2 CASSPRVGGLHEQFF TGTGCCAGCAGCCCCCGTGTTGGAGGGCTTCATGAGCAGTTCTTC
TRBJ2-3 - TRBD2 TRBV28 CASSLSGGATPDTQYF TGTGCCAGCAGTTTAAGCGGGGGGGCCACCCCAGATACGCAGTATTTT
TRBJ1-2 - - TRBV30 CAWSRAGPYTF TGTGCCTGGAGCAGGGCGGGGCCCTACACCTTC
TRBJ2-3 - - TRBV6-2/TRBV6-3 CASSYVLRTDTQYF TGTGCCAGCAGTTACGTACTCAGGACAGATACGCAGTATTTT
TRBJ1-6 - - TRBV7-3 CASSLQENSPLHF TGTGCCAGCAGCTTACAAGAGAATTCACCCCTCCACTTT
TRBJ1-3 - - TRBV29-1 CSVELSEGNTIYF TGCAGCGTTGAATTAAGCGAGGGAAACACCATATATTTT
TRBJ2-1 - - TRBV9 CASSVASTGLVYEQFF TGTGCCAGCAGCGTAGCTTCGACAGGTTTAGTCTATGAGCAGTTCTTC
TRBJ2-2 - - TRBV2 CASSRYRVGTGELFF TGTGCCAGCAGTCGATACAGGGTGGGGACCGGGGAGCTGTTTTTT
TRBJ1-5 - - TRBV7-9 CASSRGQWEDQPQHF TGTGCCAGCAGCAGAGGACAGTGGGAAGATCAGCCCCAGCATTTT
TRBJ2-5 once - TRBV13 CASSFGEEWETQYF TGTGCCAGCAGCTTCGGAGAGGAGTGGGAGACCCAGTACTTC